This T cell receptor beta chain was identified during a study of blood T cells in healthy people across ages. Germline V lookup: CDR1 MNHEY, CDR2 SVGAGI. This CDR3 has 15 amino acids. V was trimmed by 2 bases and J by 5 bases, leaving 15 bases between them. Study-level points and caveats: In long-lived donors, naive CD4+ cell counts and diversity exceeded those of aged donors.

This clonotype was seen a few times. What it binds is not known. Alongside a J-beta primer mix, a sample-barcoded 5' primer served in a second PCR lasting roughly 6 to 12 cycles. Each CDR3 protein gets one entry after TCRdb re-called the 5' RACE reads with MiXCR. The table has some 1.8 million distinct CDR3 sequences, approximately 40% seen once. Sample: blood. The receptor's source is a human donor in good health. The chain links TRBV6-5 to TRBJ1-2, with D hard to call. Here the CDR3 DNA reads TGTGCCAGCAGTTACGAACGCGGGTCTTCTTATGGCTACACCTTC. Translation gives CASSYERGSSYGYTF.